This T cell receptor beta chain stems from a study of T cell changes during pregnancy in multiple sclerosis (dated by TCRdb to about 2019). Study-wide context: Changes in the T cell repertoire over the course of pregnancy were examined in this study in women with multiple sclerosis.

The cysteine opens and the phenylalanine closes a CDR3 of 16 amino acids. Just the 48-base CDR3 DNA is kept, in frame starting at base 1. V was cut back by 5 bases and J by 0 bases, leaving a gap of 14 bases between them. Based on the germline V gene, the CDR1 and CDR2 sequences are SGHTA and FQGNSA. Remarks on this clone: This receptor's antigen is unknown. Base qualities were left out, and no much larger clone turns up one base away.

Library preparation employed the immunoSEQ multiplex PCR assay. The source is immuneACCESS, and TCRdb retained only in-frame sequences with V and J called. Part of the clones is not carried over; for the studies checked, unresolved V genes explain less than half of this, and the remainder is unexplained. The sample yields approximately 37,000 clones; around 94% were counted once. Over 1.5% of the sample is in the top ten clones. The sequence came from a female donor with multiple sclerosis, enrolled in a pregnancy study. The chain uses TRBV7-2 and TRBJ2-1; a weak D assignment points to TRBD2 (5 bases agree). This sample comprised peripheral blood, obtained in the third trimester of pregnancy. The CDR3 region has the sequence CASSPRTRLSYNEQFF. Here is the DNA: TGTGCCAGCAGCCCTAGGACTCGACTCTCCTACAATGAGCAGTTCTTC.